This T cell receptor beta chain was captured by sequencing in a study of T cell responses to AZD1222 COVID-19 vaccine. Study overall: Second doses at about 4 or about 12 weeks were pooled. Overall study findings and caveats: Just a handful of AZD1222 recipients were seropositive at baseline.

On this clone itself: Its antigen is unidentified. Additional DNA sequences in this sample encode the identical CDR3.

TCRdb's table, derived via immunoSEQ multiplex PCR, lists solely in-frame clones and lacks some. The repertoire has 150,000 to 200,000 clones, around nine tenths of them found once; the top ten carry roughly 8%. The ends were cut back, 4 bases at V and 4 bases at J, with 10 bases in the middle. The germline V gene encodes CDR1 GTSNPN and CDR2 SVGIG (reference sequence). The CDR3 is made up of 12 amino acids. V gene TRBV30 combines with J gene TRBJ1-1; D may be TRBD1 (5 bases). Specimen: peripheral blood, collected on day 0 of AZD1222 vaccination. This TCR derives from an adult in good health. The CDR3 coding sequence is TGTGCCTGGACCGGGGGGGTCACTGAAGCTTTCTTT. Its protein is CAWTGGVTEAFF.